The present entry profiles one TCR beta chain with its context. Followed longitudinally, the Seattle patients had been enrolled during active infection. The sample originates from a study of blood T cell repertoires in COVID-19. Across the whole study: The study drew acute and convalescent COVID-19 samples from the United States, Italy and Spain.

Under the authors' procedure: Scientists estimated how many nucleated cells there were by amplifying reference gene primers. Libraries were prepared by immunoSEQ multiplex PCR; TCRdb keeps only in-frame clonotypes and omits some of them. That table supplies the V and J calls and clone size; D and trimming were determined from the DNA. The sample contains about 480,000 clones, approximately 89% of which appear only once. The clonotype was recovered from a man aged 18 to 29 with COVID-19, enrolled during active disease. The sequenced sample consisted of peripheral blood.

The CDR3 region is CASSTLGSYEQYF. The DNA of the CDR3 is TGTGCCAGCAGTACCCTGGGGAGCTACGAGCAGTACTTC. The genes are TRBV6-8 and TRBJ2-7; D perhaps matches TRBD2 (5 bases). CDR1 and CDR2 from the germline V gene are MNHGY and SAAAGT. Trimming cost V 5 bases and J 3 bases, with 11 bases left between them. The CDR3 covers 13 residues.